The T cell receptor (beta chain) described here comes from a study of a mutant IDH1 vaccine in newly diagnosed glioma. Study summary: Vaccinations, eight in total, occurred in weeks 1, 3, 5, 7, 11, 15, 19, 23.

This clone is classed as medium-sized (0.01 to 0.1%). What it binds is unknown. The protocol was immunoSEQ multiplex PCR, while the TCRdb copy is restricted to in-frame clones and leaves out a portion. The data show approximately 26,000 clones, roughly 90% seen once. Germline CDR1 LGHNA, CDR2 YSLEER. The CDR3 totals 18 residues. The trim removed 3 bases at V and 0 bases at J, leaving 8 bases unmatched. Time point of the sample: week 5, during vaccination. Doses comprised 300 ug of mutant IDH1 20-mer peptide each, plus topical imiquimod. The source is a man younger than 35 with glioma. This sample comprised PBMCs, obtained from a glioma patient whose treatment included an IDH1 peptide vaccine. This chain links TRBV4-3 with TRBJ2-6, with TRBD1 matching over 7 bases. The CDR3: CASSQGEQGISGANVLTF. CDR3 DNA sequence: TGCGCCAGCAGCCAGGGGGAACAGGGGATCTCTGGGGCCAACGTCCTGACTTTC.